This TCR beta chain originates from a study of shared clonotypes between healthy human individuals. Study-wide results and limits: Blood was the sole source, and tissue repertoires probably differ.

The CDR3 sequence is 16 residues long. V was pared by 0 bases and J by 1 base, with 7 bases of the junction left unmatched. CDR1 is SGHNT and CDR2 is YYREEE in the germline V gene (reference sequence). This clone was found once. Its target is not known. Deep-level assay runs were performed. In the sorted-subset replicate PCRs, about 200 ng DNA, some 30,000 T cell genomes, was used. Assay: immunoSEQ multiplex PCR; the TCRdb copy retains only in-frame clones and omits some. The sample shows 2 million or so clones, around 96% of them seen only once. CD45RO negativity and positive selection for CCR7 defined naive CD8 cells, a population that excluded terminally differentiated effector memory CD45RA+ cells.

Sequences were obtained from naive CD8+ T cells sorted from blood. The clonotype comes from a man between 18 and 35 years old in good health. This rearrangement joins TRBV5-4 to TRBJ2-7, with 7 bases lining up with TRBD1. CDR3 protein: CASSLGTGVRSYEQYF. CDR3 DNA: TGTGCCAGCAGCTTGGGCACAGGGGTTCGATCCTACGAGCAGTACTTC. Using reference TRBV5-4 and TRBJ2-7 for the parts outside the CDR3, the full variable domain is ETGVTQSPTHLIKTRGQQVTLRCSSQSGHNTVSWYQQALGQGPQFIFQYYREEENGRGNFPPRFSGLQFPNYSSELNVNALELDDSALYLCASSLGTGVRSYEQYFGPGTRLTVT.